The 20 T cell receptor beta chains in this list originate from one sample, sequenced in a study of vaccination and CD4 T cells after COVID-19. An Oncomine TCR Beta short-read assay was used to sequence the DNA from cultured CD4+ T cells. TCRdb reprocessed the PCR reads with MiXCR, giving one entry per CDR3 protein. The table shows around 10,000 distinct CDR3 sequences, with approximately 70% occurring only once. For these receptors, no antigen is known. Treatment reported: roughly ten-day PBMC culture with coronavirus spike peptide pools or control peptides (ViraFEST assay). Source material: CD4+ T cells from blood, cultured in vitro. These receptors were collected from a human donor who had recovered from COVID-19.

This clonotype is labeled as medium-sized. The chain couples TRBV6-2 or TRBV6-3 to TRBJ1-5; D may be TRBD1 (5 bases). The V gene's germline CDR1 is MNHEY and CDR2 SVGEGT. The CDR3 has 15 residues. The germline V and J ends were trimmed by 4 bases and 1 base, with 11 bases remaining between them. The CDR3 DNA is TGTGCCAGCAGTTGGGGGGGGTTCAGCAATCAGCCCCAGCATTTT. This encodes CASSWGGFSNQPQHF.

In this sample, this clonotype turned up a few times. This chain links TRBV20-1 with TRBJ2-1, with 11 bases identical to TRBD2. CDR3 length: 15 residues. Germline lookup yields CDR1 DFQATT and CDR2 SNEGSKA (reference sequence). V shed 5 bases, J shed 7 bases, and the junction held 10 bases outside the gene matches. Here the CDR3 DNA reads TGCAGTGCTTCAGGGGCACTAGCGGGAGCGAATGAGCAGTTCTTC. This translates into CSASGALAGANEQFF.

This sequence joins TRBV7-9 and TRBJ1-2, with 10 bases matching TRBD1. V shed 5 bases, J shed 5 bases, and the junction held 14 bases outside the gene matches. CDR3 length: 17 residues. Germline CDR1 SEHNR, CDR2 FQNEAQ (reference sequence). The CDR3 loop is CASSPDRGKGDSYGYTF. DNA for the CDR3: TGTGCCAGCAGCCCGGACAGGGGGAAAGGGGACTCATATGGCTACACCTTC.

The V and J genes are TRBV7-9 and TRBJ2-7; tentatively, D is TRBD1 (6 bases). Germline CDR1 SEHNR, CDR2 FQNEAQ (reference sequence). With 11 bases removed from V and 3 bases from J, the gap between germline ends came to 14 bases. The CDR3 spans 12 residues. CDR3 nucleotides: TGTGCCCTACAGGGACCCGACTACGAGCAGTACTTC. It yields the protein CALQGPDYEQYF. Based on the CDR3 plus reference TRBV7-9 and TRBJ2-7, the full variable domain is DTGVSQNPRHKITKRGQNVTFRCDPISEHNRLYWYRQTLGQGPEFLTYFQNEAQLEKSRLLSDRFSAERPKGSFSTLEIQRTEQGDSAMYLCALQGPDYEQYFGPGTRLTVT.

In its sample, this clonotype is medium-sized (0.01 to 0.1%). V gene TRBV2 combines with J gene TRBJ2-7, with D possibly being TRBD1 or TRBD2 (5 bases each). Trimming took off 6 bases at V and 2 bases at J, with 14 bases between the two ends. CDR3 size: 14 residues. The germline gives CDR1 SNHLY, CDR2 FYNNEI. The DNA of the CDR3 is TGTGCCAGCAGCGCCGGGACGGAAGCCTACGAGCAGTACTTC. It is translated as CASSAGTEAYEQYF.

This clonotype was seen a few times. The CDR3 sequence: CASSYGTQAKNIQYF. CDR3 nucleotides: TGTGCCAGCAGTTACGGGACTCAGGCCAAAAACATTCAGTACTTC. The chain combines TRBV6-5 with TRBJ2-4; TRBD2 might be the D (6 bases). The germline V gene has CDR1 MNHEY and CDR2 SVGAGI. This CDR3 is 15 amino acids long. V was shortened by 2 bases and J by 1 base, with 9 bases between the two germline ends.

This clonotype has just one count. This could be a read error, since a much larger clone is one nucleotide away. The gene calls are TRBV2 and TRBJ2-5; TRBD2 matches 13 bases. V shed 10 bases, J shed 7 bases, and the junction held 9 bases outside the gene matches. This CDR3 region has 14 residues. Germline V gene data show CDR1 as SNHLY and CDR2 as FYNNEI. For the CDR3, the DNA is TGTGCCACCGCGACTAGCGGGAGGCGGGGGACCCAGTACTTC. Residues: CATATSGRRGTQYF.

This chain connects TRBV7-9 to TRBJ1-1, with D hard to call. V lost 3 bases to trimming and J lost 11 bases, with 13 bases between them. The CDR3 runs 12 residues. Germline V gives CDR1 SEHNR, CDR2 FQNEAQ (reference sequence). The chain's CDR3 is CASSFSAGRAFF. CDR3 bases: TGTGCCAGCAGCTTTTCTGCGGGGAGGGCTTTCTTT.

The chain's CDR3 is CASTWTGDGYTF. CDR3 DNA sequence: TGTGCCAGCACCTGGACAGGGGATGGCTACACCTTC. V usage is TRBV12-3 or TRBV12-4 and J usage is TRBJ1-2, with 9 bases identical to TRBD1. The CDR3 is 12 residues long. After removal of 7 bases from V and 6 bases from J, the junction contained 3 bases not matched to a gene.

The chain recombines TRBV7-6 with TRBJ1-1, with TRBD1 identical over 9 bases. In germline, CDR1 is SGHVS, CDR2 FNYEAQ. Unmatched junction bases numbered 5, after V lost 5 bases and J lost 1 base. This CDR3 is built from 15 residues. CDR3 in DNA: TGTGCCAGCAGCGCCCGGGACAGGGCGAACACTGAAGCTTTCTTT. Translated, it gives CASSARDRANTEAFF.

This clonotype appeared a few times. V usage is TRBV28 and J usage is TRBJ2-1; D not certain. Germline loops: CDR1 MDHEN, CDR2 SYDVKM. Trimming stripped 5 bases from V and 12 bases from J, with 14 bases between. The CDR3 has 12 amino acids. The CDR3 DNA is TGTGCCAGCAGTCAGGATCTTCGAGGGCAGTTCTTC. Protein: CASSQDLRGQFF.

This clonotype occurred a few times. This chain joins TRBV10-3 and TRBJ1-1; possibly TRBD1 for D (6 bases). The CDR3 runs 13 residues. Germline CDR1 and CDR2: ENHRY and SYGVKD. V was cut by 6 bases and J by 1 base, with 9 bases left in between. Written as DNA, the CDR3 is TGTGCCATCAGCCAGACAGGGAACACTGAAGCTTTCTTT. It translates to CAISQTGNTEAFF.

The J gene is TRBJ2-7, the V gene TRBV6-5; 8 bases are a match to TRBD1. CDR1 is MNHEY and CDR2 is SVGAGI in the germline V gene. This CDR3 comprises 17 residues. Trimming at V came to 1 base and at J to 2 bases, leaving 10 bases not matched to a gene. CDR3 sequence (DNA): TGTGCCAGCAGTTACTTGCAGACCGGGACAGGAGCCTACGAGCAGTACTTC. Translating it yields CASSYLQTGTGAYEQYF.

This rearrangement joins TRBV2 to TRBJ1-5; the match to TRBD1 covers 8 bases. V lost 2 bases and J lost 2; bases outside the gene matches: 2. The CDR3 loop spans 15 amino acids. Germline CDR1 is SNHLY and CDR2 is FYNNEI. CDR3 amino acids: CASSEMGQGNQPQHF. The DNA of the CDR3 is TGTGCCAGCAGTGAAATGGGACAGGGCAATCAGCCCCAGCATTTT.

This chain links TRBV24-1 with TRBJ2-7, with D uncertain. The germline V and J ends were trimmed by 2 bases and 1 base, with 11 bases remaining between them. This CDR3 region has 15 residues. Germline V gives CDR1 KGHDR, CDR2 SFDVKD. The DNA for the CDR3 is TGTGCCACCAGTGATTCCCGTGGGCGGTCCTACGAGCAGTACTTC. Encoded protein: CATSDSRGRSYEQYF.

The chain carries TRBV19 and TRBJ1-5; D perhaps matches TRBD1 (5 bases). The germline CDR1 and CDR2 sequences are LNHDA and SQIVND (reference sequence). V was shortened by 3 bases and J by 2 bases, with 11 bases between the two germline ends. The CDR3 length is 15 residues. The CDR3 spells CASSMEGGGNQPQHF. The CDR3 region has the DNA TGTGCCAGTAGTATGGAAGGAGGGGGCAATCAGCCCCAGCATTTT.

This clonotype was found a few times. The V and J genes are TRBV24-1 and TRBJ1-5, with D unresolved. Germline-derived CDR1 and CDR2 are KGHDR and SFDVKD. This CDR3 has 14 residues. V was cut by 5 bases and J by 0 bases, with 7 bases left in between. In DNA form, the CDR3 reads TGTGCCACCAGTGTCGGATTTAGCAATCAGCCCCAGCATTTT. This codes for CATSVGFSNQPQHF.

This chain connects TRBV11-1 to TRBJ2-7; possible D gene TRBD2, 6 bases. Trimming removed 5 bases from V and 7 bases from J, with 12 bases in between. Germline V gene sequence: CDR1 SGHAT, CDR2 FQDESV (reference sequence). CDR3 length equals 12 residues. CDR3 coding DNA: TGTGCCAGCAGCCATACAGGAGGGGAGCAGTACTTC. Translation: CASSHTGGEQYF.

This chain links TRBV28 with TRBJ1-5, with 9 nucleotides matching TRBD1. The germline CDR1 and CDR2 sequences are MDHEN and SYDVKM. Unmatched junction bases numbered 11, after V lost 4 bases and J lost 4 bases. There are 17 residues in the CDR3. CDR3 DNA sequence: TGTGCCAGCAGTTCACTGGGACAGGGATCTTGGAATCAGCCCCAGCATTTT. Residues: CASSSLGQGSWNQPQHF.

This clonotype was recorded once. This chain uses TRBV11-3 with TRBJ2-1; TRBD1 agrees at 8 bases. This CDR3 comprises 12 residues. Unmatched junction bases numbered 9, after V lost 4 bases and J lost 16 bases. Germline V gene data show CDR1 as SGHNT and CDR2 as YENEEA. The CDR3 is CASSSRGDRTFF. The CDR3, as DNA: TGTGCCAGCAGCTCCCGAGGGGACAGGACCTTCTTC.